What follows are 14 T cell receptor beta chains derived from one specimen sequenced in a study of Ad26.COV2.S vaccination and SARS-CoV-2 variants. This table comes from immunoSEQ multiplex PCR, and its TCRdb copy is limited to in-frame clones, with some not included. The sample carries a few hundred thousand clones, roughly 90% recorded once. The sample's treatment: 19 received Ad26.COV2.S at low or high dose, single or two shots; 5 received placebo; per-sample allocation not given. After the first vaccine or placebo injection, samples were drawn on day 63. The material sequenced was peripheral blood, taken in a trial of Ad26.COV2.S vaccine versus placebo. These receptors originate from a person between 18 and 60 years old who received the Ad26.COV2.S COVID-19 vaccine or a placebo.

The chain couples TRBV5-4 to TRBJ2-7; 8 bases map to TRBD1. CDR1 is SGHNT and CDR2 is YYREEE in the germline V gene (reference sequence). With V trimmed by 5 bases and J by 2 bases, 6 bases remained unmatched. CDR3 length equals 14 residues. The CDR3 spells CASRRDRTTYEQYF. In DNA form, the CDR3 reads TGTGCCAGCAGACGGGACAGGACAACCTACGAGCAGTACTTC.

The rearrangement links TRBV27 to TRBJ1-6; D gene uncertain. V shed 8 bases and J shed 0 bases, with 8 bases lying between them. Germline lookup yields CDR1 MNHEY and CDR2 SMNVEV (reference sequence). The CDR3 spans 14 residues. The DNA of the CDR3 is TGTGCCAGCCGCAGTAGCTCCTATAATTCACCCCTCCACTTT. This translates into CASRSSSYNSPLHF.

This clone has a single count. The chain is built from TRBV5-8 and TRBJ2-5; D is possibly TRBD1 (5 bases). The CDR3 spans 16 residues. From germline, CDR1 is SGHTS and CDR2 YDEGEE. The V gene lost 0 bases and the J gene lost 0 bases, with 12 bases spanning the gap. The CDR3 reads CASSLGRAGHQETQYF. Here the CDR3 DNA reads TGTGCCAGCAGCTTGGGTAGGGCAGGGCACCAAGAGACCCAGTACTTC.

The CDR3 region is CASTSTGTSQETQYF. CDR3 sequence (DNA): TGCGCCAGCACATCTACCGGGACTAGCCAAGAGACCCAGTACTTC. The chain recombines TRBV10-2 with TRBJ2-5; 8 bases fit TRBD2. The CDR3 is 15 residues long. Losses at the gene ends were 7 bases for V and 1 base for J; bases not matched to a gene: 8. Per the germline V gene, CDR1 is WSHSY and CDR2 is SAAADI.

The chain is built from TRBV5-1 and TRBJ2-1; either TRBD1 or TRBD2 may supply D (6 bases each). CDR3 length: 13 amino acids. Trimming left V 7 bases short and J 5 bases short, with 13 bases between. The germline V gene encodes CDR1 SGHRS and CDR2 YFSETQ. CDR3 sequence (DNA): TGCGCCAGCTGTCCGGGGGCGCACAATGAGCAGTTCTTC. Its protein is CASCPGAHNEQFF.

V usage is TRBV5-6 and J usage is TRBJ2-5; D gene uncertain. Germline V gene lookup returns CDR1 SGHDT and CDR2 YYEEEE. The CDR3 covers 14 residues. Trimming stripped 6 bases from V and 3 bases from J, with 15 bases between. Here the CDR3 reads CASTPGGFKETQYF. CDR3 coding DNA: TGTGCCAGCACCCCAGGTGGGTTCAAAGAGACCCAGTACTTC.

The chain recombines TRBV5-1 with TRBJ1-5; maybe TRBD1 (5 bases). This CDR3 comprises 15 residues. Germline CDR1 reads SGHRS; CDR2 reads YFSETQ. Between the trimmed V and J ends, which lost 5 bases and 2 bases, there was a span of 14 bases. The CDR3 is CASRSEGLGNQPQHF. The CDR3 coding sequence is TGCGCCAGCAGATCCGAGGGGCTAGGCAATCAGCCCCAGCATTTT.

The gene calls are TRBV7-6 and TRBJ2-7; TRBD1 is a possible D gene (6 bases). The V and J ends lost 1 base and 5 bases respectively, with 18 bases between them. CDR1 is SGHVS and CDR2 is FNYEAQ in the germline V gene. The CDR3 is made up of 16 amino acids. This CDR3 reads CASSLGSNRAPNEQYF. In DNA, the CDR3 is TGTGCCAGCAGCTTAGGGTCAAACAGGGCCCCCAACGAGCAGTACTTC.

This clone showed up just a few times. The V call is TRBV7-9, the J call TRBJ1-2, with D uncertain. The CDR3 runs 12 residues. Germline assignment: CDR1 SEHNR and CDR2 FQNEAQ (reference sequence). The ends were cut back, 5 bases at V and 5 bases at J, with 9 bases in the middle. CDR3 nucleotide sequence: TGTGCCAGCAGCGTGGACGGATATGGCTACACCTTC. Encoded protein: CASSVDGYGYTF.

This clone was detected only a few times. The chain couples TRBV14 to TRBJ1-2; the match to TRBD1 covers 7 bases. V shed 4 bases and J 4 bases; nucleotides not matched to a gene: 6. There are 14 residues in the CDR3. Germline V gene sequence: CDR1 SGHDN, CDR2 FVKESK. For the CDR3, the DNA is TGTGCCAGCAGCCGAGAGGACAGGTTCTATGGCTACACCTTC. As protein: CASSREDRFYGYTF.

The genes are TRBV2 and TRBJ1-1, with 7 bases lining up with TRBD1. This CDR3 comprises 16 residues. Germline V CDR1 and CDR2: SNHLY, FYNNEI. The ends lost 7 bases at V and 11 bases at J; junction bases unmatched: 22. This CDR3 is CASKTGTAGSARMAFF. As DNA, the CDR3 is TGTGCCAGCAAAACGGGGACAGCCGGGTCCGCCCGGATGGCTTTCTTT.

V usage is TRBV9 and J usage is TRBJ2-2; no clear D. The germline V gene has CDR1 SGDLS and CDR2 YYNGEE. This CDR3 comprises 12 residues. V was trimmed by 0 bases and J by 13 bases, leaving 10 bases between them. In DNA form, the CDR3 reads TGTGCCAGCAGCGTAGCCGCGGAACGGCTGTTTTTT. Protein sequence: CASSVAAERLFF.

This chain connects TRBV10-2 to TRBJ2-7; 12 positions match TRBD1. Germline CDR1 and CDR2: WSHSY and SAAADI. The CDR3 is 17 amino acids. With 1 base clipped from V and 5 bases from J, the junction kept 9 bases outside the gene matches. CDR3 DNA sequence: TGCGCCAGCAGTGAGTACCCCACCGGGACAGGGGGCGACGAGCAGTACTTC. It codes for CASSEYPTGTGGDEQYF.

The rearrangement uses TRBV3-1 (or the pseudogene TRBV3-2) and TRBJ1-4, with 7 bases lining up with TRBD1. V was pared by 4 bases and J by 7 bases, with 6 bases of the junction left unmatched. Germline lookup yields CDR1 LGHDT and CDR2 YNNKEL (reference sequence). This CDR3 comprises 14 residues. DNA of the CDR3: TGTGCCAGCAGCCCCAGGGGGGAGGGTGAAAAACTGTTTTTT. Residues: CASSPRGEGEKLFF.